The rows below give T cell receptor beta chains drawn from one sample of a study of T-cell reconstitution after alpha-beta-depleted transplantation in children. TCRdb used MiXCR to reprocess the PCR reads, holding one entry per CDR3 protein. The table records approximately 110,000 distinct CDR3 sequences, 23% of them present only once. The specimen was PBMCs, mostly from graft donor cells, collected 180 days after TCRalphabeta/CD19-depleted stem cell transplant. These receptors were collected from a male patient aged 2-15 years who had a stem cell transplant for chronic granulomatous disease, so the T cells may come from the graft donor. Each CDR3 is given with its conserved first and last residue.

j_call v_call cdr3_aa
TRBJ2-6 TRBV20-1 CSARDHRAGANVLTF
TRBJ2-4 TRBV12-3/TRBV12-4 CASSLGDTRAKNIQYF
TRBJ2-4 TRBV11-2 CASSLLVRPNIQYF
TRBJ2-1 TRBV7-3 CASSSTSGDYNEQFF
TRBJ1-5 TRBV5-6 CASSLSGHSSNQPQHF
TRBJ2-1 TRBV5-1 CASSLTSPLEANEQFF
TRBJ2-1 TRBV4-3 CASSQDRGTVYNEQFF
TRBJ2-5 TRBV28 CASSFGGRVETQYF
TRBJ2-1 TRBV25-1 CASSDWSYNEQFF
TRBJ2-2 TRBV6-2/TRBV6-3 CASSRAGTGKVGELFF
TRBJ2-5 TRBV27 CASSFSGQETQYF
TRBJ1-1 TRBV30 CAWSVVGGSGPAFF
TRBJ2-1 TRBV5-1 CASSLSGRGFDEQFF
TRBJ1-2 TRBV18 CASSPKGHLYGYTF
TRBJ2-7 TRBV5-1 CASSLEPGQGAYEQYF
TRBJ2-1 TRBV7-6 CASSLTRTGGASYNEQFF
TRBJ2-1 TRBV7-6 CASSSRTGSYNEQFF
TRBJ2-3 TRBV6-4 CASSDSVASGADTQYF
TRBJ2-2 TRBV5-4 CASRERSQNTGELFF
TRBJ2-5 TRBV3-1 CASSRERAEETQYF
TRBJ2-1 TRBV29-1 CTTEGRFSDEQFF
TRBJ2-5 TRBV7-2 CASSFGPGRTETQYF
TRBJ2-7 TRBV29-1 CSVEDTGQPYEQYF
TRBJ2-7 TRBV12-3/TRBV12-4 CASSLDTFYEQYF
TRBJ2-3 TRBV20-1 CSASLAGGRDTQYF
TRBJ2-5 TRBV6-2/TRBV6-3 CASSSQEWETQYF
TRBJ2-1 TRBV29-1 CSVRGWDLSRSYNEQFF
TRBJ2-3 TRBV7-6 CASSKSGGGDTQYF
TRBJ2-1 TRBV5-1 CASSLVVGAYNEQFF
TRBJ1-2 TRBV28 CAMGADRGPGGYYGYTF
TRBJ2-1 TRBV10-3 CAIKSEVGNNEQFF
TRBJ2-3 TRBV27 CASSSILAASTDTQYF
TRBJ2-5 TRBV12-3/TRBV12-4 CASSLGFGDGSGETQYF
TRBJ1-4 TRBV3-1 CASSQGAAEKLFF
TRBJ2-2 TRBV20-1 CSATQGFNTGELFF
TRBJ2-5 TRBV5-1 CASSFDLAWEYKYF
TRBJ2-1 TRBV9 CASSISGFAYNEQFF
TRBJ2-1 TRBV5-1 CASSFRPLGTSGLSSYNEQFF
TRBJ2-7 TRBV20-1 CSARDPSGGGYEQYF
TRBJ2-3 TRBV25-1 CASSETGTDTQYF
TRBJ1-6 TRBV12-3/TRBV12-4 CASTQTGKNSPLHF
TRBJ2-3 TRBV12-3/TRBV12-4 CASSRADTQYF
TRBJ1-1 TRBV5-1 CASMAGMNTEAFF
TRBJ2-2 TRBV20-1 CSGEGRDPGELFF
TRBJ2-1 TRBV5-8 CASSLVRPGEQFF
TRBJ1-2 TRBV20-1 CSARRPGRRKTNYGYTF
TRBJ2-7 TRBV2 CASSDLPGEQYF
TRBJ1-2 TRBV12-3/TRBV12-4 CASRRTGGLNYGYTF
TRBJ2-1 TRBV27 CASCPAGVYNEQFF